This is a list of T cell receptor beta chains from one sample in a study of shared clonotypes between healthy human individuals. Profiled with immunoSEQ multiplex PCR; TCRdb holds only in-frame clones, not every one. The sample includes around 1.9 million clones, roughly 91% of them seen just once. Material: naive CD8+ T cells from PBMCs. These receptors all stem from a man aged 18 to 30 in good health. Some clones in this sample may be carry-over from other donors' samples. Both conserved end residues are part of each CDR3. The D gene is left open where the match is weak. Only some rows state a clone size, as once, few, many or a class for expanded clones.

>TRBD2|.|TRBJ2-7|TRBV19
TGTGCCAGTAGCAGTCGACTAGCTCCCTACGAGCAGTACTTC
CASSSRLAPYEQYF
>TRBD2|.|TRBJ2-7|TRBV9
TGTGCCAGCAGCGCAGGGACTAGCGGACACTACGAGCAGTACTTC
CASSAGTSGHYEQYF
>.|.|TRBJ2-2|TRBV5-4
TGTGCCAGCAGCGCCGGGACGGGCACCGGGGAGCTGTTTTTT
CASSAGTGTGELFF
>.|.|TRBJ1-5|TRBV19
TGTGCCAGTAGTATAGAAAGGGCTAACAATCAGCCCCAGCATTTT
CASSIERANNQPQHF
>.|.|TRBJ2-5|TRBV5-8
TGTGCCAGCAGCTTGAGAGACTTC
CASSLRDF
>TRBD1|.|TRBJ2-7|TRBV28
TGTGCCAGCAGCCGCCGGACAGGGGGATCCTACGAGCAGTACTTC
CASSRRTGGSYEQYF
>.|.|TRBJ2-1|TRBV4-2
TGTGCCAGCAGCCAAGGAATAGCGGATGAGCAGTTCTTC
CASSQGIADEQFF
>.|.|TRBJ2-5|TRBV7-9
TGTGCCAGCAGCCCGGTGTTGAGAGACCAAGAGACCCAGTACTTC
CASSPVLRDQETQYF
>.|.|TRBJ2-1|TRBV7-9
TGTGCCAGCAGCTTCATTCGGGTTCCCAATGAGCAGTTCTTC
CASSFIRVPNEQFF
>TRBD2|once|TRBJ2-1|TRBV9
TGTGCCAGCAGCGCTAGCGGGAGGTCGGACAATGAGCAGTTCTTC
CASSASGRSDNEQFF
>.|once|TRBJ2-5|TRBV7-8
TGTGCCAGCAGCTTAGCGAGGGGACAAGAGACCCAGTACTTC
CASSLARGQETQYF
>.|once|TRBJ2-5|TRBV27
TGTGCCAGCACCATAAGGGGGGGGCTAGAAGAGACCCAGTACTTC
CASTIRGGLEETQYF
>TRBD1|.|TRBJ2-1|TRBV7-9
TGTGCCAGCAGCGCGGACAGGGGGCTTTACAATGAGCAGTTCTTC
CASSADRGLYNEQFF